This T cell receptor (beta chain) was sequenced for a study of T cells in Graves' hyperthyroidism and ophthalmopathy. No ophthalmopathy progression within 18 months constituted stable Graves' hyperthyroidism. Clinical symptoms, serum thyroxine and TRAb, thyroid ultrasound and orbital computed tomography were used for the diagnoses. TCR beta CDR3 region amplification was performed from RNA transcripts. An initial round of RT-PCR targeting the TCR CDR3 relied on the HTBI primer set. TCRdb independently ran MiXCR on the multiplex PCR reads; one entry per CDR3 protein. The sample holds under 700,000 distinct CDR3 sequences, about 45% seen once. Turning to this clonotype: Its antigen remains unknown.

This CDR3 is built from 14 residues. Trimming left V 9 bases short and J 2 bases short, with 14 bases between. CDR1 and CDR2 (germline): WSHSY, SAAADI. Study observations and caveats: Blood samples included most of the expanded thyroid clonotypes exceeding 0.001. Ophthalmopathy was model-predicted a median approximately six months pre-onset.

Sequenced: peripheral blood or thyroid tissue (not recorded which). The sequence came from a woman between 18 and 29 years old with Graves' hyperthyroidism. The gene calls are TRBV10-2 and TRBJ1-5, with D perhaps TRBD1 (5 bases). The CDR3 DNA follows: TGCGCCAGTACCCAGGCCAGGGGCAATCAGCCCCAGCATTTT. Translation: CASTQARGNQPQHF.